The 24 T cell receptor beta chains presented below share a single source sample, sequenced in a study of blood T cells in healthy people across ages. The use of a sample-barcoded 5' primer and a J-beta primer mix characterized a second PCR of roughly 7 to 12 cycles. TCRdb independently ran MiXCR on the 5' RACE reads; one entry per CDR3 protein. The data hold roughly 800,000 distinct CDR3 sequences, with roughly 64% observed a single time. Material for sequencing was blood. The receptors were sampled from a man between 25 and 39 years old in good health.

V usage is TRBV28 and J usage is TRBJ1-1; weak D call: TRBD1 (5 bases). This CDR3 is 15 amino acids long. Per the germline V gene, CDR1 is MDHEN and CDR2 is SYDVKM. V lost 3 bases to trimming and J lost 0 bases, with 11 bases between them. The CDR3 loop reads CASSFPGLLNTEAFF. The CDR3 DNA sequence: TGTGCCAGCAGTTTCCCGGGACTCCTGAACACTGAAGCTTTCTTT.

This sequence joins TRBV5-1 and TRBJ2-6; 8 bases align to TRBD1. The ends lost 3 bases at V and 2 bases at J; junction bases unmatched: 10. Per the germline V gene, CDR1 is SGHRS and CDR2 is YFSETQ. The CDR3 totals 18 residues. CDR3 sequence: CASSSTGALRAGANVLTF. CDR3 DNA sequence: TGCGCCAGCAGCTCGACAGGGGCCCTCAGGGCTGGGGCCAACGTCCTGACTTTC.

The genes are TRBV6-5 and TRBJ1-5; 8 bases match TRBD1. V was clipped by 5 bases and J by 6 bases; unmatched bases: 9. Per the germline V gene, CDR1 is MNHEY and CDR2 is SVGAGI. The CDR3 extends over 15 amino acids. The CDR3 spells CASSPLDREGQPQHF. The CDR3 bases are TGTGCCAGCAGTCCACTGGACAGGGAGGGTCAGCCCCAGCATTTT.

CDR3 protein: CASSDWGGEQYF. CDR3 DNA: TGTGCCAGCAGCGACTGGGGTGGTGAGCAGTACTTC. The chain uses TRBV7-3 and TRBJ2-5; D is unclear. The CDR3 sequence is 12 residues long. V lost 5 bases and J 11 bases, leaving 15 bases between the germline ends. Germline lookup yields CDR1 SGHTA and CDR2 FQGTGA.

The DNA of the CDR3 is TGTGCCAGCAGGCCAAGCTCCTATAATTCACCCCTCCACTTT. This gives the protein CASRPSSYNSPLHF. This chain joins TRBV12-3 or TRBV12-4 and TRBJ1-6, with D hard to call. The CDR3 loop spans 14 amino acids. V gave up 6 bases and J gave up 0 bases, with 6 bases separating them.

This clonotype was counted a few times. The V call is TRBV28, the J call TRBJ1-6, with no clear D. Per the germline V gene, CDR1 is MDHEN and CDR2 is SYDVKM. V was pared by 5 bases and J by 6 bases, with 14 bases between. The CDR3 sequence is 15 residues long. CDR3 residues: CASSPGAAGNSPLHF. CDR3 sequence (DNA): TGTGCCAGCAGTCCGGGCGCGGCTGGTAATTCACCCCTCCACTTT.

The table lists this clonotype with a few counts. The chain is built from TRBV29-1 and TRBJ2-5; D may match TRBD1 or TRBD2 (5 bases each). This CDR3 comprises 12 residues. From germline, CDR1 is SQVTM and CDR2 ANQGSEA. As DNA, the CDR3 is TGCAGTTCTCGCGAGGGACCGGGCGCGCAGTACTTC. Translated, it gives CSSREGPGAQYF.

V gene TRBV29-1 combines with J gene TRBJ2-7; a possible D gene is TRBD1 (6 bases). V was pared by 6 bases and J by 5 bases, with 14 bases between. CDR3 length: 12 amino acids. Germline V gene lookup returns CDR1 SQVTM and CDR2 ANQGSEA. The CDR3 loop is CSVVRQDDEQYF. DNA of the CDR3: TGCAGCGTGGTGCGACAGGATGACGAGCAGTACTTC.

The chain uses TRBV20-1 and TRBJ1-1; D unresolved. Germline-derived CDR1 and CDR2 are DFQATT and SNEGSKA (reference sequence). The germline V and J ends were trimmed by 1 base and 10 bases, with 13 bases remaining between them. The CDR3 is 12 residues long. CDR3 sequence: CSARVGREGAFF. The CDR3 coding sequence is TGCAGTGCTAGAGTTGGGAGGGAGGGAGCTTTCTTT.

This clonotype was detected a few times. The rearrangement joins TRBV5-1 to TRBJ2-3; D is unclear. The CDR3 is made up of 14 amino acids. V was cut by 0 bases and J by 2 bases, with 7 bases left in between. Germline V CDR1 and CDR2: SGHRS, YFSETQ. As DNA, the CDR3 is TGCGCCAGCAGCTTGGATACACCCACAGATACGCAGTATTTT. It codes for CASSLDTPTDTQYF.

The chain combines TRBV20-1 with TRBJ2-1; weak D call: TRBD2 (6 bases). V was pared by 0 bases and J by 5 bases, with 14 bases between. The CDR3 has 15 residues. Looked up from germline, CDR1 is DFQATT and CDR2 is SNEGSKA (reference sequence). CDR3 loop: CSARDLQRVDNEQFF. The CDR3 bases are TGCAGTGCTAGAGATCTCCAGCGGGTAGACAATGAGCAGTTCTTC.

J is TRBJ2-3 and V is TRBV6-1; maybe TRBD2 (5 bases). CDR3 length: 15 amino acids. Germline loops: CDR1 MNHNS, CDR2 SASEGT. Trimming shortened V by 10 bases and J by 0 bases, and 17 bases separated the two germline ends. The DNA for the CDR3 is TGTGCCACCTCGCGGCAGCGGCCTAGCACAGATACGCAGTATTTT. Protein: CATSRQRPSTDTQYF.

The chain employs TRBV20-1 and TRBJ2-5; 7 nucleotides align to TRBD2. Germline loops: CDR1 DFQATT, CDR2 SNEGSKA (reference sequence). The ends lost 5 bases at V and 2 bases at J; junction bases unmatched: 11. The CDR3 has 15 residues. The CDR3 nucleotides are TGCAGTGCTCACCGGGCCAGCGGGGATCAAGAGACCCAGTACTTC. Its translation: CSAHRASGDQETQYF.

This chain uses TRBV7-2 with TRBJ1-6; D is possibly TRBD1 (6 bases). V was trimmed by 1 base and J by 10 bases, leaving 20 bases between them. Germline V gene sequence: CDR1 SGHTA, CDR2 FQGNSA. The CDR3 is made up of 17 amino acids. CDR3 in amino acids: CASSLVGSRGAGSPLHF. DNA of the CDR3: TGTGCCAGCAGCTTAGTTGGTTCTCGGGGGGCTGGATCACCCCTCCACTTT. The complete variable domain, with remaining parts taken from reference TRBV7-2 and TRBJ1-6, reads GAGVSQSPSNKVTEKGKDVELRCDPISGHTALYWYRQSLGQGLEFLIYFQGNSAPDKSGLPSDRFSAERTGGSVSTLTIQRTQQEDSAVYLCASSLVGSRGAGSPLHFGNGTRLTVT.

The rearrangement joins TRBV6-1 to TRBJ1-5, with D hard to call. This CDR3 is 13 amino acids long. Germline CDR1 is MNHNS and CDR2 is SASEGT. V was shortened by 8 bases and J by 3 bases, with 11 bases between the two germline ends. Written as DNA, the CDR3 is TGTGCCAGCCGAGCGAACCTCAATCAGCCCCAGCATTTT. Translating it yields CASRANLNQPQHF.

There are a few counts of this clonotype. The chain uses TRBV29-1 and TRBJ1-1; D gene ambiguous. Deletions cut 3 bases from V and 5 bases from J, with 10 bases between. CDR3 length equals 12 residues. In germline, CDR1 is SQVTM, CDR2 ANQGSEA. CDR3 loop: CSVDPLGTEAFF. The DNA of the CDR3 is TGCAGCGTTGACCCCCTTGGGACTGAAGCTTTCTTT.

The CDR3 DNA reads TGTGCCAGCAGAAACGGACCCTACGAGCAGTACTTC. Protein sequence: CASRNGPYEQYF. The chain links TRBV2 to TRBJ2-7; D call uncertain. V was pared by 6 bases and J by 2 bases, with 8 bases between. Per germline, CDR1 SNHLY and CDR2 FYNNEI. This CDR3 has 12 residues.

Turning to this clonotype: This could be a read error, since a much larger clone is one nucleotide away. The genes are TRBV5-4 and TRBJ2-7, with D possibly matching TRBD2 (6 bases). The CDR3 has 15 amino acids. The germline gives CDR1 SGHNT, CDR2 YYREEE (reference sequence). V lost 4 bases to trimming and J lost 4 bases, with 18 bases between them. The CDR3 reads CASSHGSGLAYEQYF. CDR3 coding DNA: TGTGCCAGCAGCCACGGGAGTGGACTCGCTTACGAGCAGTACTTC. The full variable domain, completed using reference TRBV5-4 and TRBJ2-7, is ETGVTQSPTHLIKTRGQQVTLRCSSQSGHNTVSWYQQALGQGPQFIFQYYREEENGRGNFPPRFSGLQFPNYSSELNVNALELDDSALYLCASSHGSGLAYEQYFGPGTRLTVT.

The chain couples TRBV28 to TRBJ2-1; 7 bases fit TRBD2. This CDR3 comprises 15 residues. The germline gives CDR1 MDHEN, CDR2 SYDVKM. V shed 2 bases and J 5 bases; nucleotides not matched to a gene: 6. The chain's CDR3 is CASSLPSGGNNEQFF. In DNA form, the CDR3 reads TGTGCCAGCAGTTTACCTAGCGGAGGAAACAATGAGCAGTTCTTC.

The CDR3 protein is CASSEQTGEGETQYF. In DNA form, the CDR3 reads TGCGCCAGCAGCGAACAGACAGGGGAGGGGGAGACCCAGTACTTC. This rearrangement joins TRBV5-1 to TRBJ2-5; possibly TRBD1 for D (8 bases). Trimming took 4 bases from V and 5 from J, leaving 18 bases between them. This CDR3 is 15 amino acids long. The germline gives CDR1 SGHRS, CDR2 YFSETQ.

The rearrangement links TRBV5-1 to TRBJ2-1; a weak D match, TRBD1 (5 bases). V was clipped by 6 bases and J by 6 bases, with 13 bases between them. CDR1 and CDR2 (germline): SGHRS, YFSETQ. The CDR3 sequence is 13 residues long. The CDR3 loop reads CASNPGIGNEQFF. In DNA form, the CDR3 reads TGCGCCAGCAACCCAGGGATTGGCAATGAGCAGTTCTTC.

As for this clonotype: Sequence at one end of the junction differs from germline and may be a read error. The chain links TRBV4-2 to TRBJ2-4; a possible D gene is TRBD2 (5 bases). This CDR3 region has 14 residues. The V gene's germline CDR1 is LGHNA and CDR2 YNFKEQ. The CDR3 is CASNQDSQIGVPYF. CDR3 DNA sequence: TGTGCCAGCAACCAAGATTCCCAAATCGGGGTTCCGTACTTC.

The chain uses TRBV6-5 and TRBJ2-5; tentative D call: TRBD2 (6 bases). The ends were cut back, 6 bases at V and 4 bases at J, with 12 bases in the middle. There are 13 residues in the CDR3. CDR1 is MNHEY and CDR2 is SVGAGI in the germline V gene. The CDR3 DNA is TGTGCCAGCAGCCAGCGGGTACGAGAGACCCAGTACTTC. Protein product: CASSQRVRETQYF.

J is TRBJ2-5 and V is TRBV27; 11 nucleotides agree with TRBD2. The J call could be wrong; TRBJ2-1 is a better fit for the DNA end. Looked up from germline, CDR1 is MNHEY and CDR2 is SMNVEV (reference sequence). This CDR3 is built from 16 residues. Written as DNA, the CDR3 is TGTGCCAGCAGCCCAACTAGCGGGGGATACCAAGAGACCCAGTTCTTC. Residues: CASSPTSGGYQETQFF.